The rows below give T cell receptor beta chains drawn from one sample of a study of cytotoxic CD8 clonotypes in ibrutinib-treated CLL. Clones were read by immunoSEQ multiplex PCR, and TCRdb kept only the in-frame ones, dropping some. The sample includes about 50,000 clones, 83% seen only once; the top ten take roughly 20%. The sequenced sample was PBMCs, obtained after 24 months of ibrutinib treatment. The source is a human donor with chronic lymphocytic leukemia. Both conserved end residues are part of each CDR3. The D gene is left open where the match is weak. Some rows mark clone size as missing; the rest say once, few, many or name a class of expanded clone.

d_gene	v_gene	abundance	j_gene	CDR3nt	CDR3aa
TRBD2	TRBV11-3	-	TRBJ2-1	TGTGCCAGCAGCTCGTTAAGCGGGAACAATGAGCAGTTCTTC	CASSSLSGNNEQFF
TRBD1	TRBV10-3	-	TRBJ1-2	TGTGCCATCAGTACAGGGGGCGCGGACTATGGCTACACCTTC	CAISTGGADYGYTF
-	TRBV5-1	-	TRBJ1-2	TGCGCCAGCAGTTGGGGGGGTGACCGAATGAGCGACGGCTACACCTTC	CASSWGGDRMSDGYTF
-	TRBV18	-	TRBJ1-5	TGTGCCAGCTCACCAACAGATAGCAATCAGCCCCAGCATTTT	CASSPTDSNQPQHF
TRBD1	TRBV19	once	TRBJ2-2	TGTGCCAGTAGTGTGGGGACAGGGTCCAACACCGGGGAGCTGTTTTTT	CASSVGTGSNTGELFF
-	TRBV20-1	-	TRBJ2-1	TGCAGTGCTAGAGGGTCGAATGAGCAGTTCTTC	CSARGSNEQFF
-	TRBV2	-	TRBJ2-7	TGTGCCAGCAGTGAAGCCAGGGCCGCCTACGAGCAGTACTTC	CASSEARAAYEQYF
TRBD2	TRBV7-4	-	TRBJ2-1	TGTGCCAGCAGCTTAACTAGCGGCCTGTACAATGGGCAGTTCTTC	CASSLTSGLYNGQFF
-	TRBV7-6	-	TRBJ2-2	TGTGCCAGCAGCTTAGACACCAGGAGGGCCAACACCGGGGAGCTGTTTTTT	CASSLDTRRANTGELFF
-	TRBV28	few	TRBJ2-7	TGTGCCAGCAGTTATCGCCCCGGGGGTCGCCAGTACTTC	CASSYRPGGRQYF
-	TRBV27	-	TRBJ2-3	TGTGCCAGCAGTTTTGGGGAATCTGCCAGGGCCCTAACAGATACGCAGTATTTT	CASSFGESARALTDTQYF
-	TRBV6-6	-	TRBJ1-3	TGTGCCAGCAGTTATAGCGGGTACTCTGGAAACACCATATATTTT	CASSYSGYSGNTIYF
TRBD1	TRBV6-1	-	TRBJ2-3	TGTGCCAGCAGTGCCGGACAGGCACGCACAGATACGCAGTATTTT	CASSAGQARTDTQYF
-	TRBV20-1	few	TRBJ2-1	TGCAGTATGAAGGACAATGAGCAGTTCTTC	CSMKDNEQFF
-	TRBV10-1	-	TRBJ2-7	TGCGCCAGCAGTGGGGGGGACTACGAGCAGTACTTC	CASSGGDYEQYF
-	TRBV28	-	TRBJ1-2	TGTGCCAGCAGCCCCAACAGGGTAGGCTACACCTTC	CASSPNRVGYTF
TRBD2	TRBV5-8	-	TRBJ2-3	TGTGCCAGCAGCTTGCCGGGAGGGGTGGGAGCAGATACGCAGTATTTT	CASSLPGGVGADTQYF
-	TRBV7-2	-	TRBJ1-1	TGTGCCAGCAGCCCAAGTAGGGCAGGGAGGACTGAAGCTTTCTTT	CASSPSRAGRTEAFF
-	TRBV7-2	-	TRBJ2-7	TGTGCCAGCAGCTTATTCAGGATTTACGAGCAGTACTTC	CASSLFRIYEQYF
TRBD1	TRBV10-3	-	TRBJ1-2	TGTGCCATCAGTGCGACTTCCGAAGGACAGGGGGCGCGGGGCTACACCTTC	CAISATSEGQGARGYTF
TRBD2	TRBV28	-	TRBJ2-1	TGTGCCAGCAGTTTTCAGCGGGAAGGCTCCTACAATGAGCAGTTCTTC	CASSFQREGSYNEQFF
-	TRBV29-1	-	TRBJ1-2	TGCAGCGTTGACCGGGCAGGGGAGGTACACGGCTACACCTTC	CSVDRAGEVHGYTF
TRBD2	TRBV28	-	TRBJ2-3	TGTGCCAGCAGCCAGATAGCGGGGATCACAGATACGCAGTATTTT	CASSQIAGITDTQYF
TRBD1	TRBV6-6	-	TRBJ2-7	TGTGCCAGCAGTTACTCGAGACAGGGGGACGAGCAGTACTTC	CASSYSRQGDEQYF
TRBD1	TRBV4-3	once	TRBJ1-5	TGCGCCAGCAGCCAAGGGCAGGGGGGAAGAGAGCCCCAGCATTTT	CASSQGQGGREPQHF
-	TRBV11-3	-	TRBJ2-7	TGTGCCAGCAGCTTAGACAGCGTTAACTCCTACGAGCAGTACTTC	CASSLDSVNSYEQYF
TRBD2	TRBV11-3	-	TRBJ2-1	TGTGCCAGCAGCCCCGGGACTAGCGGGAGCGGATGGCAGTTCTTC	CASSPGTSGSGWQFF
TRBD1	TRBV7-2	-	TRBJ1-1	TGTGCCAGCAGCCGGGACAGGGCGGGGACTGAAGCTTTCTTT	CASSRDRAGTEAFF
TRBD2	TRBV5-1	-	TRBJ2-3	TGCGCCAGCAGCTTGGGGGCGACTAGCGGGACGGATACGCAGTATTTT	CASSLGATSGTDTQYF
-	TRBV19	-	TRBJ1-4	TGTGCCAGTAGGGTTGGGAATGAAAAACTGTTTTTT	CASRVGNEKLFF
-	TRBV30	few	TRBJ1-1	TGTGCCTGGAGGTCGAGTTGGAGGGGACCAGCTTTCTTT	CAWRSSWRGPAFF
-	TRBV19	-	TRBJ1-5	TGTGCCAGTATGGTAGGGGGGATAAGCAATCAGCCCCAGCATTTT	CASMVGGISNQPQHF
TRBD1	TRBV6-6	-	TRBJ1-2	TGTGCCAGCAGTCGGGACAGAGACTATGGCTACACCTTC	CASSRDRDYGYTF
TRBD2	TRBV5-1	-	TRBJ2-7	TGCGCCAGCAGCCCTACTAGCGGCTCCTACGAGCAGTACTTC	CASSPTSGSYEQYF
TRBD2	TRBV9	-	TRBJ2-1	TGTGCCAGCAGCTTTAGCGGGAGCAGCTACAATGAGCAGTTCTTC	CASSFSGSSYNEQFF
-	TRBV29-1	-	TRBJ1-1	TGCAGCGCCCAGACGGGGACGGACACTGAAGCTTTCTTT	CSAQTGTDTEAFF
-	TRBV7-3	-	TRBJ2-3	TGTGCCAGCAGCTTATGGGGCAGGGCGAACCCCACAGATACGCAGTATTTT	CASSLWGRANPTDTQYF
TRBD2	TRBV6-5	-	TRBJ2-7	TGTGCCATCACTATAGCGGGAGTCACAAGGGAGCAGTACTTC	CAITIAGVTREQYF
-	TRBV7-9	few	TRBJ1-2	TGTGCCAGCAGCCTACAGGAGGGGCAGGATGGCTACACCTTC	CASSLQEGQDGYTF
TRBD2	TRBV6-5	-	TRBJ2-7	TGTGCCAGCAGAGGACTAGCGGACCTCAGCGAGCAGTACTTC	CASRGLADLSEQYF
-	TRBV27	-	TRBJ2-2	TGTGCCAGCAGTTACCGACCCCAGGGAAGTGGGGAGCTGTTTTTT	CASSYRPQGSGELFF
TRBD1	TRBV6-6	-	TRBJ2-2	TGTGCCAGCTGTACCCCCAGGGGGCAAAGATGTGGGGAGCTGTTTTTT	CASCTPRGQRCGELFF
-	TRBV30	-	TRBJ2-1	TGTGCCTGGAGTGTACGTGTCACCCCTTACAATGAGCAGTTCTTC	CAWSVRVTPYNEQFF
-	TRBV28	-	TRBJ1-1	TGTGCCAGCAGTTTAACGGGCACTGAAGCTTTCTTT	CASSLTGTEAFF
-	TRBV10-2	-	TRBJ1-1	TGCGCCAGCCAACAGGGTGAGACTGAAGCTTTCTTT	CASQQGETEAFF
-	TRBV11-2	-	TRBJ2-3	TGTGCCAGCAGCTCCTCAACAGATACGCAGTATTTT	CASSSSTDTQYF